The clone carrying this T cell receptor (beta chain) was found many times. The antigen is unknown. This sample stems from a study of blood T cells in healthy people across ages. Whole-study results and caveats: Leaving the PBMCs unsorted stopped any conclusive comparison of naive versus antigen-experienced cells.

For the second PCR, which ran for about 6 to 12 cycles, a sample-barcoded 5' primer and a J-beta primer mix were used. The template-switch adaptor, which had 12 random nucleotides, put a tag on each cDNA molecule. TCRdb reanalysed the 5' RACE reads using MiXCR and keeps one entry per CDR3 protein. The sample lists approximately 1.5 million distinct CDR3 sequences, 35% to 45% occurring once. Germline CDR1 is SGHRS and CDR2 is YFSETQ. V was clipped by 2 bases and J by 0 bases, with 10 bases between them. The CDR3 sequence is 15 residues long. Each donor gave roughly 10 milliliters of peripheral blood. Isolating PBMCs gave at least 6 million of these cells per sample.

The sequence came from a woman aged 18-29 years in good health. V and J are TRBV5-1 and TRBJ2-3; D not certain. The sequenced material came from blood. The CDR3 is CASSFSDGSTDTQYF. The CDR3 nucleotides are TGCGCCAGCAGCTTCTCCGACGGGAGCACAGATACGCAGTATTTT.